This TCR beta chain was found in a study of T-cell memory formation after mild COVID-19. Turning to the study itself: Across donors, TCR clusters were largely donor specific.

This CDR3 region has 13 residues. V was cut by 6 bases and J by 1 base, with 9 bases left in between. Findings and limits, study-wide: Among clones peaking at day 37 in the second wave, SARS-CoV-2 specificity remained unconfirmed. Some responding clones appeared in pre-infection memory, suggesting cross-reactive memory joined. Of the contracting clones, CD4+ ones lay mainly in CM and EM, and CD8+ ones in EMRA.

TCRdb re-called the 5' RACE reads through MiXCR, storing one row per CDR3 protein. The sample carries 350,000 to 400,000 distinct CDR3 sequences, under 25% recorded once. This clonotype has only a few counts. As yet, its antigen is unknown. The sequenced sample was PBMCs or a T cell subset sorted from them (not recorded which). The clonotype originates from an adult woman who had mild COVID-19 (a few samples of this study predate the infection). Cell type and time point are not known. The V gene is TRBV12-3 or TRBV12-4, the J gene TRBJ1-1, with D unclear. CDR3 sequence reads: CASRSTPNTEAFF. CDR3 in DNA: TGTGCCAGCAGGTCGACACCGAACACTGAAGCTTTCTTT.